The T cell receptor (beta chain) under discussion was sequenced for a study of blood T cell repertoires in COVID-19. Study summary: COVID-19 samples, acute and convalescent, were from the United States, Italy and Spain. In each case, the material was cDNA or gDNA derived from T cells, B-cell-depleted T cells, or PBMCs.

There are 14 residues in the CDR3. Germline-derived CDR1 and CDR2 are SGHRS and YFSETQ. The V segment lost 4 bases and the J segment 2 bases; nucleotides outside the gene matches: 2. Original processing methods: The assay estimated nucleated cells by amplifying reference gene primers. Produced via immunoSEQ multiplex PCR; TCRdb's table is partial and in-frame only. V, J and clone size were drawn from that table, and D and trimming were deduced from the DNA. This sample carries around 270,000 clones, around 88% of them seen once, and the ten largest clones take around 4.4%. The source of this sequence is a man aged 35-49 years with acute or convalescent COVID-19. Input material: peripheral blood. The rearrangement links TRBV5-1 to TRBJ2-1, with 8 nucleotides matching TRBD1. Here the CDR3 DNA reads TGCGCCAGCAGCAAGGACAGGGCCTACAATGAGCAGTTCTTC. It specifies CASSKDRAYNEQFF.